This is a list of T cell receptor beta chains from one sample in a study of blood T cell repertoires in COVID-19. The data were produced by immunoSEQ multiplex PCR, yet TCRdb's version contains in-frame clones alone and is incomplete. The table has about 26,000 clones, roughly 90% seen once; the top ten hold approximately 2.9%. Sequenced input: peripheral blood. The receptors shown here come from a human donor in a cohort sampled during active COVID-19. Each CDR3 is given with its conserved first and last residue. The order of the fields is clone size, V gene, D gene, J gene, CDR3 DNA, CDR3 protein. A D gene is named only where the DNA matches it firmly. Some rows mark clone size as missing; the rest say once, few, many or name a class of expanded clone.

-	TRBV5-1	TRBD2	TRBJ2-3	TGCGCCAGCGAGCTTGTGGCGGGGGGACACACAGATACGCAGTATTTT	CASELVAGGHTDTQYF
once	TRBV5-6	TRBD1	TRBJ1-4	TGTGCCAGCAGCTACAGGGGGAATAATGAAAAACTGTTTTTT	CASSYRGNNEKLFF
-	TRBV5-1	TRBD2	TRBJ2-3	TGCGCCAGCAGCTCGGGACTAGCGGGCCCGGATACGCAGTATTTT	CASSSGLAGPDTQYF
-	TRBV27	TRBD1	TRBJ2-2	TGTGCCAGCGCTATAGACAGGGGGCTATCCGGGGAGCTGTTTTTT	CASAIDRGLSGELFF
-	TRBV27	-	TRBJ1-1	TGTGCCAGCAGTTTCCCGGGAGGGACTGAAGCTTTCTTT	CASSFPGGTEAFF
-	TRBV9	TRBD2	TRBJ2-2	TGTGCCAGCAGCGCTCGGATGACTAGCGGGGAGGGGACCGGGGAGCTGTTTTTT	CASSARMTSGEGTGELFF
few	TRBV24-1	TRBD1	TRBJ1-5	TGTGCCACCAGTGATCTCGACAGGGGGTCCGGTCAGCCCCAGCATTTT	CATSDLDRGSGQPQHF
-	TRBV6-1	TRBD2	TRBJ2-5	TGTGCCAGCAGTGAATCCGGGGGGCAAGAGACCCAGTACTTC	CASSESGGQETQYF
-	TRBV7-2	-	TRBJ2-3	TGTGCCAGCAGCCTTCAACGCCGGAGGGTAACTAGCACAGATACGCAGTATTTT	CASSLQRRRVTSTDTQYF
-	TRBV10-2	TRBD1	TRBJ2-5	TGCGCCAGCACCCAGGACAGGGTCCAAGAGACCCAGTACTTC	CASTQDRVQETQYF
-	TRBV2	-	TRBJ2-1	TGTGCCAGCAGTGAACAGGGGAACAATGAGCAGTTCTTC	CASSEQGNNEQFF
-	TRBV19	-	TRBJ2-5	TGTGCCAGTAGGAGGGCCCGCCAAGAGACCCAGTACTTC	CASRRARQETQYF
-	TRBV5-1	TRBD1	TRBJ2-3	TGCGCCAGCAGAAACAGGGGAGACACAGATACGCAGTATTTT	CASRNRGDTDTQYF
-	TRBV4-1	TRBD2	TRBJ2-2	TGCGCCAGCAGCCAAGGACTCCGGGGGGACACCGGGGAGCTGTTTTTT	CASSQGLRGDTGELFF
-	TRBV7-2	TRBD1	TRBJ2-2	TGTGCCAGCAGCCCCCCGGGACAGGGTACGACCGGGGAGCTGTTTTTT	CASSPPGQGTTGELFF
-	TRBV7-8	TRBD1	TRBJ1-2	TGTGCCAGCAGCGCCTTTAAAACAGGGGGCGTTGGCTACACCTTC	CASSAFKTGGVGYTF
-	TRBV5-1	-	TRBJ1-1	TGCGCCAGCAGCGCCCGACAGAACACTGAAGCTTTCTTT	CASSARQNTEAFF
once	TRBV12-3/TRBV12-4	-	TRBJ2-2	TGTGCCAGCAGTCTACAGGGTGCCGGGGAGCTGTTTTTT	CASSLQGAGELFF
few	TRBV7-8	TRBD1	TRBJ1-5	TGTGCCAGCAGCTTAGTACGACAGGGGGGTCAGCCCCAGCATTTT	CASSLVRQGGQPQHF
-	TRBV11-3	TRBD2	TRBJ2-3	TGTGCCAGCAGCCCCTCGGGTTTTAGCGGGGGGTCCGGGGCGCAGTATTTT	CASSPSGFSGGSGAQYF
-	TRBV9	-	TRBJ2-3	TGTGCCAGCAGCCCCCCGCAGGGCTTGGGTACGCAGTATTTT	CASSPPQGLGTQYF
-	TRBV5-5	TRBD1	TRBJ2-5	TGTGCCAGCAGCGGGACAGGCAAAGAGACCCAGTACTTC	CASSGTGKETQYF
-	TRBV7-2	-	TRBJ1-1	TGTGCCAGCAGCTTGGGCAGGGATGCTTTCTTT	CASSLGRDAFF
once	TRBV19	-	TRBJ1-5	TGTGCCAGTAGTATGGGTGGACTCCGCAGGTCGGAGAGCAATCAGCCCCAGCATTTT	CASSMGGLRRSESNQPQHF
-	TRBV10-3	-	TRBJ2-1	TGTGCCATCAGTGATCTCGGCTGGAGAGGGGGAGAGAAAACCGCGATACACAATGAGCAGTTCTTC	CAISDLGWRGGEKTAIHNEQFF
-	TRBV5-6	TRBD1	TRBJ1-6	TGTGCCAGCAGCTTGCAGGGGGATTGGCATTCACCCCTCCACTTT	CASSLQGDWHSPLHF
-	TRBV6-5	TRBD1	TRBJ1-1	TGTGCCAGCAGTCAGAACAGGGGCGGCACTGAAGCTTTCTTT	CASSQNRGGTEAFF
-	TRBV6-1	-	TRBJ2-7	TGTGCCAGCAGTGATTGGGGGGAGGACGAGCAGTACTTC	CASSDWGEDEQYF